Presented here are 18 T cell receptor beta chains from one specimen sequenced in a study of blood T cell repertoires in COVID-19. Data came from immunoSEQ multiplex PCR; TCRdb stores just in-frame clones and leaves some out. The table lists approximately 290,000 clones, approximately 90% of them singletons. Sequences were obtained from peripheral blood. These receptors were taken from a man aged 25 to 40 with acute or convalescent COVID-19.

V is TRBV5-4 and J is TRBJ2-7; 8 bases line up with TRBD1. The CDR3 has 15 amino acids. Germline V gene lookup returns CDR1 SGHNT and CDR2 YYREEE (reference sequence). V shed 5 bases, J shed 2 bases, and the junction held 9 bases outside the gene matches. The CDR3: CASSLDQGAPYEQYF. The CDR3 DNA is TGTGCCAGCAGTCTTGATCAGGGGGCGCCCTACGAGCAGTACTTC.

This clone has a single count. The genes are TRBV7-2 and TRBJ1-2; 9 positions match TRBD1. V shed 6 bases, J shed 2 bases, and the junction held 7 bases outside the gene matches. The CDR3 has 15 residues. Germline CDR1 is SGHTA and CDR2 is FQGNSA. CDR3 in amino acids: CASRRTGGGNYGYTF. CDR3 DNA: TGTGCCAGCAGAAGAACAGGGGGCGGGAACTATGGCTACACCTTC.

CDR3 loop: CASSKIRQARNQPQHF. CDR3 DNA: TGTGCCAGCAGCAAAATCCGGCAGGCGCGCAATCAGCCCCAGCATTTT. The rearrangement links TRBV21-1 to TRBJ1-5; the D call TRBD1 from the table was never checked on the DNA. TRBV21-1 is deemed a pseudogene. The CDR3 consists of 16 residues.

The chain joins TRBV7-9 to TRBJ1-2; 10 positions agree with TRBD1. Germline V gene sequence: CDR1 SEHNR, CDR2 FQNEAQ (reference sequence). The V segment lost 5 bases and the J segment 4 bases; nucleotides outside the gene matches: 7. This CDR3 comprises 15 residues. In DNA, the CDR3 is TGTGCCAGCAGCCCTTCGGACAGGGGGTTCTATGGCTACACCTTC. Its translation: CASSPSDRGFYGYTF.

The chain links TRBV6-2 or TRBV6-3 to TRBJ2-2, with 9 bases that match TRBD1. The CDR3 is 15 amino acids. Germline V gene lookup returns CDR1 MNHEY and CDR2 SVGEGT. Unmatched junction bases numbered 5, after V lost 5 bases and J lost 4 bases. The CDR3 is CASSLDRGTTGELFF. CDR3 coding DNA: TGTGCCAGCAGTCTGGACAGGGGAACCACCGGGGAGCTGTTTTTT.

The gene calls are TRBV28 and TRBJ1-1; 8 positions match TRBD1. Germline CDR1 MDHEN, CDR2 SYDVKM. The V segment lost 8 bases and the J segment 1 base; nucleotides outside the gene matches: 3. This CDR3 spans 13 amino acids. CDR3 in amino acids: CASLDRANTEAFF. For the CDR3, the DNA is TGTGCCAGCTTGGACAGGGCGAACACTGAAGCTTTCTTT.

This rearrangement joins TRBV18 to TRBJ2-7; D unresolved. V lost 1 base and J 3 bases, leaving 7 bases between the germline ends. The germline V gene encodes CDR1 KGHSH and CDR2 LQKENI. The CDR3 covers 13 residues. This CDR3 is CASSPHPDYEQYF. For the CDR3, the DNA is TGTGCCAGCTCACCACATCCAGACTACGAGCAGTACTTC.

The chain's CDR3 is CASSPSQYNSPLHF. For the CDR3, the DNA is TGTGCCAGCAGCCCGAGCCAATATAATTCACCCCTCCACTTT. This sequence joins TRBV7-9 and TRBJ1-6, with D hard to call. The germline CDR1 and CDR2 sequences are SEHNR and FQNEAQ (reference sequence). The CDR3 is 14 residues long. Trimming shortened V by 5 bases and J by 4 bases, and 9 bases separated the two germline ends.

The gene calls are TRBV4-2 and TRBJ2-7; 8 nucleotides agree with TRBD2. J was trimmed by 7 bases and V by 3 bases; bases with no gene match: 14. CDR3 length: 16 residues. Germline values: CDR1 LGHNA, CDR2 YNFKEQ. The CDR3 loop reads CASSHTFSGGPLEQYF. The CDR3 DNA is TGTGCCAGCAGCCATACTTTTTCGGGAGGGCCGTTGGAGCAGTACTTC.

J is TRBJ1-1 and V is TRBV3-1 (or the pseudogene TRBV3-2), with 7 bases that match TRBD1. The germline gives CDR1 LGHDT, CDR2 YNNKEL (reference sequence). This CDR3 spans 15 amino acids. With 0 bases clipped from V and 1 base from J, the junction kept 2 bases outside the gene matches. CDR3 in DNA: TGTGCCAGCAGCCAAGAGGACAGGAAGAACACTGAAGCTTTCTTT. Encoded protein: CASSQEDRKNTEAFF.

V and J are TRBV7-9 and TRBJ2-3; no definite D call. The CDR3 is 12 amino acids. V was trimmed by 5 bases and J by 0 bases, leaving 3 bases between them. Germline V lookup: CDR1 SEHNR, CDR2 FQNEAQ (reference sequence). CDR3 residues: CASSRSTDTQYF. The DNA for the CDR3 is TGTGCCAGCAGCCGGAGCACAGATACGCAGTATTTT.

The chain links TRBV5-4 to TRBJ1-2, with D possibly matching TRBD1 (6 bases). The CDR3 contains 15 residues. Looked up from germline, CDR1 is SGHNT and CDR2 is YYREEE (reference sequence). The V end was cut by 4 bases, the J end by 4 bases, with 17 bases between. The DNA of the CDR3 is TGTGCCAGCAGCGGACTTGGGGGGGGGCCCTATGGCTACACCTTC. Protein: CASSGLGGGPYGYTF. Supplemented by reference TRBV5-4 and TRBJ1-2, the full variable domain reads ETGVTQSPTHLIKTRGQQVTLRCSSQSGHNTVSWYQQALGQGPQFIFQYYREEENGRGNFPPRFSGLQFPNYSSELNVNALELDDSALYLCASSGLGGGPYGYTFGSGTRLTVV.

V and J are TRBV5-1 and TRBJ1-2; weak D call: TRBD1 (6 bases). Germline lookup yields CDR1 SGHRS and CDR2 YFSETQ. CDR3 length equals 13 residues. Trimming left V 0 bases short and J 8 bases short, with 11 bases between. CDR3 region: CASSLVQGGGYTF. For the CDR3, the DNA is TGCGCCAGCAGCTTGGTACAGGGAGGGGGCTACACCTTC. Drawing the rest from reference TRBV5-1 and TRBJ1-2, the complete variable domain is KAGVTQTPRYLIKTRGQQVTLSCSPISGHRSVSWYQQTPGQGLQFLFEYFSETQRNKGNFPGRFSGRQFSNSRSEMNVSTLELGDSALYLCASSLVQGGGYTFGSGTRLTVV.

V is TRBV19 and J is TRBJ2-3; the match to TRBD2 covers 7 bases. This CDR3 has 15 amino acids. Germline V gene lookup returns CDR1 LNHDA and CDR2 SQIVND (reference sequence). V was pared by 5 bases and J by 2 bases, with 7 bases of the junction left unmatched. In DNA form, the CDR3 reads TGTGCCAGTAGTGTAACGGGGGGTTTCACAGATACGCAGTATTTT. Protein: CASSVTGGFTDTQYF.

The chain couples TRBV12-5 to TRBJ2-6; 8 positions agree with TRBD2. This CDR3 has 19 amino acids. V lost 1 base, J lost 0 bases, and 8 bases stayed unmatched. The germline V gene encodes CDR1 LGHNT and CDR2 FRNRAP. CDR3 sequence reads: CASGLDILAESSGANVLTF. CDR3 DNA: TGTGCTAGTGGTTTGGACATACTAGCGGAGAGCTCTGGGGCCAACGTCCTGACTTTC.

Here the CDR3 reads CATSRETSGRGIHEQFF. The DNA for the CDR3 is TGTGCCACCAGCAGAGAGACTAGCGGGAGGGGTATCCATGAGCAGTTCTTC. The V gene is TRBV15, the J gene TRBJ2-1; 14 positions agree with TRBD2. CDR1 and CDR2 from the germline V gene are LNHNV and YYDKDF (reference sequence). V lost 0 bases and J lost 8; bases outside the gene matches: 6. This CDR3 is 17 amino acids long.

This clone was counted between two and nine times. This rearrangement joins TRBV7-2 to TRBJ2-1; 9 nucleotides align to TRBD2. The junction had 10 bases not matched to a gene; V was cut back by 5 bases and J by 8 bases. The germline V gene has CDR1 SGHTA and CDR2 FQGNSA. The CDR3 consists of 15 residues. This CDR3 is CASSPRLAGFYEQFF. DNA for the CDR3: TGTGCCAGCAGCCCCCGGCTAGCGGGGTTTTATGAGCAGTTCTTC.

This chain joins TRBV18 and TRBJ1-6, with unresolved D. V was shortened by 1 base and J by 10 bases, with 14 bases between the two germline ends. Per the germline V gene, CDR1 is KGHSH and CDR2 is LQKENI. This CDR3 is 15 amino acids long. The CDR3 loop reads CASSPREISMSPLHF. CDR3 coding DNA: TGTGCCAGCTCACCACGGGAGATTTCGATGTCACCCCTCCACTTT.